The entry below gives a single TCR beta chain sequence along with its context. Its antigen is still unknown. Treatment denoted: oral pan-JAK inhibitor, 5-10 mg twice daily. The record originates from a study of CD8+ T cells in alopecia areata. Study details: Administration of oral tofacitinib to treated patients was at 5 to 10 mg twice daily. Overall study results and limits: Many expanded lesional clones persisted in scalp and blood during tofacitinib.

Extracted from the samples, RNA was reverse transcribed into cDNA to serve as the sequencing template. Profiled with immunoSEQ multiplex PCR; TCRdb holds only in-frame clones, not every one. The table has around 200,000 clones, 50% to 65% seen once. The CDR3 is 15 residues long. Per the germline V gene, CDR1 is SGHTA and CDR2 is FQGTGA. Trimming left V 0 bases short and J 5 bases short, with 13 bases between. This TCR was sampled from a human donor with alopecia areata. The gene calls are TRBV7-3 and TRBJ2-5; a weak D match, TRBD2 (6 bases). Sequencing was performed on CD8+ T cells sorted from blood, taken at week 24, from a patient treated with tofacitinib. As DNA, the CDR3 is TGTGCCAGCAGCTTAACAGGAGGGTCGGGGGAGACCCAGTACTTC. Protein product: CASSLTGGSGETQYF.